This is a list of T cell receptor beta chains from one sample in a study of T-cell reconstitution after alpha-beta-depleted transplantation in children. TCRdb used MiXCR to reprocess the PCR reads, holding one entry per CDR3 protein. The table lists 780,000 or so distinct CDR3 sequences, 15% to 20% of them singletons, with about 5% in the top ten. The sample consisted of PBMCs, mostly from graft donor cells, taken 360 days after TCRalphabeta/CD19-depleted stem cell transplant. These receptors originate from a male patient between 5 and 17 years old who had a stem cell transplant for acute lymphoblastic leukemia, so the T cells may come from the graft donor. Both conserved end residues are part of each CDR3. The D gene is left open where the match is weak. For some rows the clone size is stated as once, few or many, or as a class when expanded; others skip it.

d_call clone_size j_call cdr3_length v_call cdr3_aa cdr3_nt
TRBD1 few TRBJ2-7 15 TRBV5-6 CASRGTGQPSYEQYF TGTGCCAGCAGGGGAACGGGACAGCCATCCTACGAGCAGTACTTC
NA once TRBJ2-6 18 TRBV5-1 CASSLGPGIYSGANVLTF TGCGCCAGCAGCTTGGGGCCTGGGATCTACTCTGGGGCCAACGTCCTGACTTTC
TRBD1 few TRBJ2-4 16 TRBV5-1 CASSTDRALAKNIQYF TGCGCCAGCAGCACCGACAGGGCCCTAGCCAAAAACATTCAGTACTTC
TRBD2 few TRBJ2-1 17 TRBV7-9 CASSPKRGGRASNEQFF TGTGCCAGCAGCCCTAAGAGGGGTGGGAGGGCCAGCAATGAGCAGTTCTTC
NA few TRBJ2-7 15 TRBV20-1 CSAFPDMVPFDEQYF TGCAGTGCTTTCCCTGACATGGTCCCCTTCGACGAGCAGTACTTC
TRBD1 NA TRBJ1-2 12 TRBV15 CATRRDRDGYTF TGTGCCACCAGGAGAGACAGGGACGGCTACACCTTC
NA few TRBJ2-2 16 TRBV27 CASRPRGPSNTGELFF TGTGCCAGCAGGCCCCGGGGGCCATCGAACACCGGGGAGCTGTTTTTT
NA NA TRBJ1-6 12 TRBV6-5 CASSSRNSPLHF TGTGCCAGCAGTAGCAGGAATTCACCCCTCCACTTT
NA many TRBJ1-1 11 TRBV7-9 CASSLEVDAFF TGTGCCAGCAGCTTAGAGGTTGATGCTTTCTTT
NA few TRBJ2-7 13 TRBV6-1 CASRPEGHYEQYF TGTGCCAGCCGCCCGGAGGGTCACTACGAGCAGTACTTC
NA NA TRBJ2-7 14 TRBV4-1 CASSQEVRSYEQYF TGCGCCAGCAGCCAAGAGGTCAGATCCTACGAGCAGTACTTC
NA few TRBJ2-3 14 TRBV3-1 CASSQYLLTDTQYF TGTGCCAGCAGCCAGTATTTACTCACAGATACGCAGTATTTT
TRBD1 many TRBJ1-1 15 TRBV25-1 CASTSPGTGNTEAFF TGTGCCAGCACTTCCCCCGGGACAGGAAACACTGAAGCTTTCTTT
NA few TRBJ2-1 14 TRBV6-4 CASRHYSSYNEQFF TGTGCCAGCAGACACTATAGCTCCTACAATGAGCAGTTCTTC
TRBD2 NA TRBJ2-6 21 TRBV3-1 CASSQDYRASGRTPGANVLTF TGTGCCAGCAGCCAAGATTACCGAGCTAGCGGGAGAACCCCTGGGGCCAACGTCCTGACTTTC
NA few TRBJ2-3 12 TRBV11-1 CASRGPGDTQYF TGTGCCAGCAGGGGGCCCGGTGATACGCAGTATTTT
NA few TRBJ2-4 16 TRBV11-2 CASSLDGGSGGNIQYF TGTGCCAGCAGCTTAGACGGCGGATCCGGCGGGAACATTCAGTACTTC
TRBD2 few TRBJ2-1 15 TRBV7-6 CASSLPAGGPNEQFF TGTGCCAGCAGCTTACCGGCGGGAGGGCCAAATGAGCAGTTCTTC
NA NA TRBJ2-6 17 TRBV4-1 CASSQDSKEAGANVLTF TGCGCCAGCAGCCAAGATAGCAAGGAAGCTGGGGCCAACGTCCTGACTTTC
TRBD2 NA TRBJ2-7 14 TRBV6-2/TRBV6-3 CASRPSGIINEQYF TGTGCCAGCAGGCCTAGCGGGATAATCAACGAGCAGTACTTC
TRBD2 NA TRBJ2-2 16 TRBV7-3 CASSAGTSGGTGELFF TGTGCCAGCAGCGCCGGGACTAGCGGGGGCACCGGGGAGCTGTTTTTT
TRBD1 NA TRBJ2-2 16 TRBV24-1 CATSDAGTGDTGELFF TGTGCCACCAGTGACGCCGGGACAGGGGACACCGGGGAGCTGTTTTTT
TRBD1 few TRBJ1-6 20 TRBV5-1 CASSLPPSGQVSAPDSPLHF TGCGCCAGCAGCTTGCCCCCATCCGGACAGGTGTCAGCCCCGGATTCACCCCTCCACTTT
NA NA TRBJ1-5 18 TRBV20-1 CSARDSMRTFTSNQPQHF TGCAGTGCTAGAGACTCAATGAGGACCTTTACTAGCAATCAGCCCCAGCATTTT
TRBD1 few TRBJ1-1 16 TRBV5-1 CASAVPTGSANTEAFF TGCGCCAGCGCCGTCCCGACAGGGTCAGCGAACACTGAAGCTTTCTTT
TRBD2 many TRBJ2-7 15 TRBV5-1 CASSPGGPLTYEQYF TGCGCCAGCAGCCCGGGGGGGCCGCTGACCTACGAGCAGTACTTC
NA NA TRBJ1-2 14 TRBV12-3/TRBV12-4 CASSPSGTVYGYTF TGTGCCAGCAGTCCATCCGGGACCGTTTATGGCTACACCTTC
TRBD1 NA TRBJ2-7 16 TRBV3-1 CASSQDRAGGKVEQYF TGTGCCAGCAGCCAAGATCGAGCAGGGGGCAAGGTCGAGCAGTACTTC